The entry that follows covers one T cell receptor beta chain sequence. Assay: immunoSEQ multiplex PCR; the TCRdb copy retains only in-frame clones and omits some. The data show tens of thousands of clones, approximately 90% seen once. This sample stems from a study of technical replicates of blood from a handful of donors. The origin of this receptor is a human donor in good health. Some clones in this sample may be carry-over from other donors' samples. The specimen was PBMCs.

CDR3 sequence reads: CASSLGRLLNADTQYF. The DNA of the CDR3 is TGCGCCAGCAGCTTGGGAAGACTCCTCAACGCAGATACGCAGTATTTT. This chain joins TRBV5-1 and TRBJ2-3; D gene uncertain. The CDR3 runs 16 residues. Between the trimmed V and J ends, which lost 0 bases and 4 bases, there was a span of 15 bases. Germline values: CDR1 SGHRS, CDR2 YFSETQ.